This T cell receptor beta chain came from a study of beta chain features in type 1 diabetes. Study as a whole: Sorted cells from all samples, numbering fewer than 120,000,000, were examined. General study points: There were fewer insertions and more deletions at the VDJ junctions of type 1 diabetes patients.

From germline, CDR1 is SGHTA and CDR2 FQGNSA. The CDR3 is made up of 12 amino acids. The V end was cut by 4 bases, the J end by 4 bases, with 7 bases between. Sorting produced populations that all topped 95% purity. This clone was recorded a few times. Its antigen is undetermined. The investigators reverse transcribed all of the isolated RNA, so they sequenced expressed TCRB transcripts. Assay used: immunoSEQ multiplex PCR; TCRdb lists only in-frame clones, some missing. The sample has 810,000 or so clones, roughly a sixth seen once. The chain links TRBV7-2 to TRBJ1-2; D gene unclear. This TCR derives from a woman aged 18-29 years in good health. Sequenced sample: naive CD4+ T cells from blood. The CDR3 spells CASSSGIYGYTF. The CDR3 nucleotides read TGTGCCAGCAGCTCCGGGATCTATGGCTACACCTTC.